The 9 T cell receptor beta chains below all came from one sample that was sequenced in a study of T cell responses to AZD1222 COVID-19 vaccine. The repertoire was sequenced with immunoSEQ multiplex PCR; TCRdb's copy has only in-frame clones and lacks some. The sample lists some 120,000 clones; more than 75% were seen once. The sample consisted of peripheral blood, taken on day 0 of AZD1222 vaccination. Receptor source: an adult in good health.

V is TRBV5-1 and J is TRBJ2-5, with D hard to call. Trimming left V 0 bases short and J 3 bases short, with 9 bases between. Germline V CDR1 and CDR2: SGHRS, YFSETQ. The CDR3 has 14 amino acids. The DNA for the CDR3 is TGCGCCAGCAGCTTGGGCACACGGAAAGAGACCCAGTACTTC. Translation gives CASSLGTRKETQYF.

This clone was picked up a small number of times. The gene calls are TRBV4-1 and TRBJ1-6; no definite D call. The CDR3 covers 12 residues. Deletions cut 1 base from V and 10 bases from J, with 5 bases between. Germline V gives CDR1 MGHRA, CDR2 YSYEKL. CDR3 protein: CASSQGVSPLHF. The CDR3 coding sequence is TGCGCCAGCAGCCAAGGAGTGTCACCCCTCCACTTT.

This CDR3 is CASSRRGLAVRNEQYF. CDR3 sequence (DNA): TGTGCCAGCAGCCGGCGGGGTTTAGCGGTCAGGAACGAGCAGTACTTC. V and J are TRBV3-1 (or the pseudogene TRBV3-2) and TRBJ2-7, with D perhaps TRBD2 (6 bases). Germline V CDR1 and CDR2: LGHDT, YNNKEL (reference sequence). The V end was cut by 4 bases, the J end by 5 bases, with 21 bases between. CDR3 length equals 16 residues.

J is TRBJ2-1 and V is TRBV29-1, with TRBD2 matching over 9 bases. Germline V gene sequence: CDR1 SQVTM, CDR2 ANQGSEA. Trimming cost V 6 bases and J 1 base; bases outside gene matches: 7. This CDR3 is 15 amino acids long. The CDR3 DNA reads TGCAGCGTAATACTAGCGGGTGGTTCCTACAATGAGCAGTTCTTC. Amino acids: CSVILAGGSYNEQFF.

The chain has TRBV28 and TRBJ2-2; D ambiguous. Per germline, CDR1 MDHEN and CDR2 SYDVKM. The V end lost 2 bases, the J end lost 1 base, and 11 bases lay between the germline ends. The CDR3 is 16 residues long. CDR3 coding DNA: TGTGCCAGCAGTTTAAGACCGGGCCTGAACACCGGGGAGCTGTTTTTT. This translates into CASSLRPGLNTGELFF.

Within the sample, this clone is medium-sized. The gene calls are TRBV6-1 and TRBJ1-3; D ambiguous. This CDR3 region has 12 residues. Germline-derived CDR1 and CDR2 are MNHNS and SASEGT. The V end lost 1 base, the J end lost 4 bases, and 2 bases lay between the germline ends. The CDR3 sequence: CASSEVGNTIYF. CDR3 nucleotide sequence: TGTGCCAGCAGTGAAGTCGGAAACACCATATATTTT.

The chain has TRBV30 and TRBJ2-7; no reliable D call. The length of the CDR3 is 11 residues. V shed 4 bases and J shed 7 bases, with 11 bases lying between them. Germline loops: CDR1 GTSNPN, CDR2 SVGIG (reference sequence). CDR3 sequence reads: CAWKGLGEQYF. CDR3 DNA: TGTGCCTGGAAGGGCTTGGGGGAGCAGTACTTC.

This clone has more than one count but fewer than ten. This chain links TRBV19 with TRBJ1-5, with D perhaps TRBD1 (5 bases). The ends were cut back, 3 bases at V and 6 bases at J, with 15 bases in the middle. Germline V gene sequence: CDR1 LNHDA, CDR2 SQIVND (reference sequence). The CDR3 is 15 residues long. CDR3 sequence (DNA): TGTGCCAGTAGTATGACTAGCTGGGGGAGTCAGCCCCAGCATTTT. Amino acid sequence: CASSMTSWGSQPQHF.

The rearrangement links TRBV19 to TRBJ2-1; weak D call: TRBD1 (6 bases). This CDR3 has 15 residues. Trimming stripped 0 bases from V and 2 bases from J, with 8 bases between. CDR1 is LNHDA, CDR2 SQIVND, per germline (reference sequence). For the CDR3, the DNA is TGTGCCAGTAGTATAGACAGGGGCACCTACAATGAGCAGTTCTTC. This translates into CASSIDRGTYNEQFF.